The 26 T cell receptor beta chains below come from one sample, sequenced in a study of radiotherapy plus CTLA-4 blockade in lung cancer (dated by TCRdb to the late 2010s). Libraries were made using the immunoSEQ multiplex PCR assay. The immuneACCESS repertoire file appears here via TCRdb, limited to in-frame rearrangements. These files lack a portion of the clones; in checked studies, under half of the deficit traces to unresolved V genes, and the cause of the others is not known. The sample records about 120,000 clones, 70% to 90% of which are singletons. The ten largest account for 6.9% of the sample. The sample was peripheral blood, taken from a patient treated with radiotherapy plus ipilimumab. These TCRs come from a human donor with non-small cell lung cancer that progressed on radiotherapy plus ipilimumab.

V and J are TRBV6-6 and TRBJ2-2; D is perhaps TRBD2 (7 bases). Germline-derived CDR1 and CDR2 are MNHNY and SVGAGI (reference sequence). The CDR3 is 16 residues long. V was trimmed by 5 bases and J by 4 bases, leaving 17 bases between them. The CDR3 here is CASSNSGGFATGELFF. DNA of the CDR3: TGTGCCAGCAGTAATTCGGGGGGCTTCGCCACCGGGGAGCTGTTTTTT.

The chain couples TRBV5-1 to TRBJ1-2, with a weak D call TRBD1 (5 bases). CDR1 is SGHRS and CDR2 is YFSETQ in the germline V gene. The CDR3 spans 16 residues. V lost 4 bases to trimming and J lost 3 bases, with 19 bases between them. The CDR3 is CASSPAGQPLDYGYTF. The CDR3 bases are TGCGCCAGCAGCCCCGCCGGACAACCCCTTGACTATGGCTACACCTTC. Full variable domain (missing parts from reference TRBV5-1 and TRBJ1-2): KAGVTQTPRYLIKTRGQQVTLSCSPISGHRSVSWYQQTPGQGLQFLFEYFSETQRNKGNFPGRFSGRQFSNSRSEMNVSTLELGDSALYLCASSPAGQPLDYGYTFGSGTRLTVV.

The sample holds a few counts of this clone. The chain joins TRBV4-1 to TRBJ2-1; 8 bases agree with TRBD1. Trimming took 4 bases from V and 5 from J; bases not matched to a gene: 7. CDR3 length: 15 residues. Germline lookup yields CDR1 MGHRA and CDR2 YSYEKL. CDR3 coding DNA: TGCGCCAGCAGCCCCCGGGACAGGAGGAACAATGAGCAGTTCTTC. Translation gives CASSPRDRRNNEQFF.

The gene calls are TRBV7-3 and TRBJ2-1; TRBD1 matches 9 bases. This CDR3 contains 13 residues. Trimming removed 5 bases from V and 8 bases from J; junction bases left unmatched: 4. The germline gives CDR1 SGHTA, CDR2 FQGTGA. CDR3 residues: CASSPDRGDEQFF. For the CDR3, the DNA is TGTGCCAGCAGCCCCGACAGGGGGGATGAGCAGTTCTTC.

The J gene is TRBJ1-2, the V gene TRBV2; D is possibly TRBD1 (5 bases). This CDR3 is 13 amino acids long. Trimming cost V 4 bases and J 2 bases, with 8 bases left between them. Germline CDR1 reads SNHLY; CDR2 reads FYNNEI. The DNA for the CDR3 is TGTGCCAGCAGTGGCGGGGCCAACTATGGCTACACCTTC. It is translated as CASSGGANYGYTF.

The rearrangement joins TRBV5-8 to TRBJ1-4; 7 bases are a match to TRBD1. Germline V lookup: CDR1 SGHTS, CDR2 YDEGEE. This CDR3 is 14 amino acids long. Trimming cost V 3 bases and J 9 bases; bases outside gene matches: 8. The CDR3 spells CASSSQGTLKKLFF. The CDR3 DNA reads TGTGCCAGCAGCTCACAGGGGACATTGAAAAAACTGTTTTTT.

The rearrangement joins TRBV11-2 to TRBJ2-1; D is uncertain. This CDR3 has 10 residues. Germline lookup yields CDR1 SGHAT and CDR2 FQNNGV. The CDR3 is CSSSYNEQFF. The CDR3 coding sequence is TGTTCGAGCTCCTACAATGAGCAGTTCTTC.

CDR3: CASHKSGNANEKLFF. The CDR3, as DNA: TGTGCCAGCCACAAATCCGGGAACGCTAATGAAAAACTGTTTTTT. The V and J genes are TRBV2 and TRBJ1-4, with D uncertain. Germline CDR1 is SNHLY and CDR2 is FYNNEI. The CDR3 length is 15 residues. V lost 8 bases and J 3 bases, leaving 16 bases between the germline ends. Full variable domain (missing parts from reference TRBV2 and TRBJ1-4): EPEVTQTPSHQVTQMGQEVILRCVPISNHLYFYWYRQILGQKVEFLVSFYNNEISEKSEIFDDQFSVERPDGSNFTLKIRSTKLEDSAMYFCASHKSGNANEKLFFGSGTQLSVL.

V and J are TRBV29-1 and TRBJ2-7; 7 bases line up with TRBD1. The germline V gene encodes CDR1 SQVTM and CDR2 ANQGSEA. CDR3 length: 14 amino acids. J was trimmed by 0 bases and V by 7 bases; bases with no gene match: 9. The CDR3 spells CSATGARSSYEQYF. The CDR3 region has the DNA TGCAGCGCAACAGGGGCTCGAAGCTCCTACGAGCAGTACTTC.

As DNA, the CDR3 is TGTGCCAGTAGTATCAACCAGGGTAAGGTTAGCACTGAAGCTTTCTTT. This codes for CASSINQGKVSTEAFF. The V call is TRBV19, the J call TRBJ1-1, with D perhaps matching TRBD1 (5 bases). The CDR3 is 16 amino acids. Germline V CDR1 and CDR2: LNHDA, SQIVND (reference sequence). Trimming pared 3 bases from V and 4 bases from J, leaving 18 bases between.

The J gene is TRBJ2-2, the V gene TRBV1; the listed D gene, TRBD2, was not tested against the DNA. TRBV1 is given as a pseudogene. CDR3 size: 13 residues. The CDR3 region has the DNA TGCACCAGCAGTCCCCCGGGGGCCGGGGAGCTGTTTTTT. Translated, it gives CTSSPPGAGELFF.

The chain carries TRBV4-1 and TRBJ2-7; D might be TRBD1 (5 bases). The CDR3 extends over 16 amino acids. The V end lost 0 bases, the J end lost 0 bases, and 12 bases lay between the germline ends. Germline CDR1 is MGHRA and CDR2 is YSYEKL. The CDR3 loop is CASSQEIGAFSYEQYF. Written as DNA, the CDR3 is TGCGCCAGCAGCCAAGAGATTGGGGCCTTCTCCTACGAGCAGTACTTC.

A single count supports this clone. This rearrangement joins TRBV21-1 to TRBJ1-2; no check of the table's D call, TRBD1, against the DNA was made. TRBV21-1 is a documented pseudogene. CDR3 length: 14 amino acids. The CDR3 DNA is TGTGCCAGCAGGGGGGACAGACCCGTGAGAGGCTACACCTTC. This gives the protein CASRGDRPVRGYTF.

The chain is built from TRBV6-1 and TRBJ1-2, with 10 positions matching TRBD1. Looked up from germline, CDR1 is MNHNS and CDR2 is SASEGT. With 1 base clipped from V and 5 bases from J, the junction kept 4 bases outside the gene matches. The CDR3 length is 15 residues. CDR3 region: CASSEGDRGWYGYTF. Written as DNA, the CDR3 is TGTGCCAGCAGTGAAGGGGACAGGGGATGGTATGGCTACACCTTC.

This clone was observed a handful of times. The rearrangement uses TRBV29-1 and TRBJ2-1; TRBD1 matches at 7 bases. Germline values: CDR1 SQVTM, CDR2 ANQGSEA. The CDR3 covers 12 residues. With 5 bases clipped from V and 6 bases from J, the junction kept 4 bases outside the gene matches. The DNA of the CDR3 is TGCAGCGTTCTCGACAGGGTCAATGAGCAGTTCTTC. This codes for CSVLDRVNEQFF.

The CDR3 is CASTDAGTFGYTF. The CDR3 region has the DNA TGCGCCAGCACAGACGCGGGCACGTTCGGCTACACCTTC. The rearrangement joins TRBV5-1 to TRBJ1-2; no firm D call. Deletions cut 6 bases from V and 8 bases from J, with 17 bases between. The CDR3 totals 13 residues. From germline, CDR1 is SGHRS and CDR2 YFSETQ.

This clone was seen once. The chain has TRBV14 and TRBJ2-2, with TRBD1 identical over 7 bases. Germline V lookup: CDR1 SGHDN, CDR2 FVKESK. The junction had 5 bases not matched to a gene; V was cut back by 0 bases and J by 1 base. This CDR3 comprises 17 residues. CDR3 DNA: TGTGCCAGCAGCCAAGATGATCGGGACAGGAACACCGGGGAGCTGTTTTTT. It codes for CASSQDDRDRNTGELFF.

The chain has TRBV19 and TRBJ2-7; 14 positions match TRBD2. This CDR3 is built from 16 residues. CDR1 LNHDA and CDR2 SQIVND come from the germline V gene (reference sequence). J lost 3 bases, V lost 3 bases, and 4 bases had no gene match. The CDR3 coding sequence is TGTGCCAGTAGTATCGGGACTAGCGGGAGACTCTACGAGCAGTACTTC. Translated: CASSIGTSGRLYEQYF.

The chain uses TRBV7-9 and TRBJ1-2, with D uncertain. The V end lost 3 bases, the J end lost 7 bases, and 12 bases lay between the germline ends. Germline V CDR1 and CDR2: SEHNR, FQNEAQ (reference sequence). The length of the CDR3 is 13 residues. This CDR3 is CASSLSAAIGYTF. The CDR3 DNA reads TGTGCCAGCAGCTTGTCGGCCGCTATTGGCTACACCTTC.

CDR3 DNA sequence: TGTGCCAGCAGCTTCGACTCGACTAGCGTAGAGACCCAGTACTTC. This sequence encodes CASSFDSTSVETQYF. The chain employs TRBV5-4 and TRBJ2-5, with 8 bases lining up with TRBD2. The germline V gene encodes CDR1 SGHNT and CDR2 YYREEE (reference sequence). The ends lost 2 bases at V and 4 bases at J; junction bases unmatched: 7. The CDR3 spans 15 residues.

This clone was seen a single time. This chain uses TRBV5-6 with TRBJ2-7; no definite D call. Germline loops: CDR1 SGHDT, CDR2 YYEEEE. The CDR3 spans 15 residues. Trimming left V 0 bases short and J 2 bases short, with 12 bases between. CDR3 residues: CASSLAISLTYEQYF. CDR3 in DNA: TGTGCCAGCAGCTTGGCGATTAGCCTGACCTACGAGCAGTACTTC.

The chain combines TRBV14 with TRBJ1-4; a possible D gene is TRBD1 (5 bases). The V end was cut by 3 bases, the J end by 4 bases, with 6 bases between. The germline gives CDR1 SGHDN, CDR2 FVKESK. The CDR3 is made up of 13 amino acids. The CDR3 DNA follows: TGTGCCAGCAGCCAGCAGGGTAATGAAAAACTGTTTTTT. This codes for CASSQQGNEKLFF. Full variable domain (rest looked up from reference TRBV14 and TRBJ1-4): EAGVTQFPSHSVIEKGQTVTLRCDPISGHDNLYWYRRVMGKEIKFLLHFVKESKQDESGMPNNRFLAERTGGTYSTLKVQPAELEDSGVYFCASSQQGNEKLFFGSGTQLSVL.

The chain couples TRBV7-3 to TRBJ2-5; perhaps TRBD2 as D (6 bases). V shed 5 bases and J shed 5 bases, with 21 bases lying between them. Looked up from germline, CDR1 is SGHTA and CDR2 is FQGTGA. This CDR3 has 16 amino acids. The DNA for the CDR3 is TGTGCCAGCAGCACACCGGACTATCCCCCCCGTGAGACCCAGTACTTC. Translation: CASSTPDYPPRETQYF.

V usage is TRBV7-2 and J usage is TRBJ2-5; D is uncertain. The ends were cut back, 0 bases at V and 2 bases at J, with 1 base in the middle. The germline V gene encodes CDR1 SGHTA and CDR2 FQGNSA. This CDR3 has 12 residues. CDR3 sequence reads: CASSLAQETQYF. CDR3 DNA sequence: TGTGCCAGCAGCTTAGCGCAAGAGACCCAGTACTTC.

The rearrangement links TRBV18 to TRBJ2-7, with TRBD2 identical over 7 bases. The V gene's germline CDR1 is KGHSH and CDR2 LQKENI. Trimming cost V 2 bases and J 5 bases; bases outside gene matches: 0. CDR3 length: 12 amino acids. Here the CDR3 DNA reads TGTGCCAGCTCACCAGCGGGAGACGAGCAGTACTTC. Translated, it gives CASSPAGDEQYF.

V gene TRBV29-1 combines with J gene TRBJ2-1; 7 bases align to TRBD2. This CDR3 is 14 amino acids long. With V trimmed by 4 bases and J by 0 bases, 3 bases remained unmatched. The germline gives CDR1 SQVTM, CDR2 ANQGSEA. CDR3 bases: TGCAGCGTTGTCGGGGGGAGCTCCTACAATGAGCAGTTCTTC. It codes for CSVVGGSSYNEQFF.